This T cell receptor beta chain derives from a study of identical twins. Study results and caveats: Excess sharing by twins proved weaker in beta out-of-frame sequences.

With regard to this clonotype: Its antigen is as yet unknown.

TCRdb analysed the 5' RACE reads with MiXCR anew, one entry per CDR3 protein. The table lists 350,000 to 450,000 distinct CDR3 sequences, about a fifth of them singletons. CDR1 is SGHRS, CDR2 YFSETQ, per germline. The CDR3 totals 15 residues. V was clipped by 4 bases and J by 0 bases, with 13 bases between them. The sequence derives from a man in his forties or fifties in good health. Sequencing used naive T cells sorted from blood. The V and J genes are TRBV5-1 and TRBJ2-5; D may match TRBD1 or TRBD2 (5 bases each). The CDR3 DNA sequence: TGCGCCAGCAGCATGGGACCCACCAACCAAGAGACCCAGTACTTC. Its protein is CASSMGPTNQETQYF. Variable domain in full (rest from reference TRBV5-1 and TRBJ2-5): KAGVTQTPRYLIKTRGQQVTLSCSPISGHRSVSWYQQTPGQGLQFLFEYFSETQRNKGNFPGRFSGRQFSNSRSEMNVSTLELGDSALYLCASSMGPTNQETQYFGPGTRLLVL.